This is a list of T cell receptor beta chains from one sample in a study of Ad26.COV2.S vaccination and SARS-CoV-2 variants. The data were produced by immunoSEQ multiplex PCR, yet TCRdb's version contains in-frame clones alone and is incomplete. The sample includes roughly 320,000 clones, 80% to 90% of them seen just once. Source: peripheral blood, taken in a trial of Ad26.COV2.S vaccine versus placebo. Receptors originate from a person aged 18-65 years who received the Ad26.COV2.S COVID-19 vaccine or a placebo. CDR3s include the opening cysteine and the closing phenylalanine or tryptophan. The D gene is left open where the match is weak. Size is omitted from some rows. Given values are once, few, many or a class for expanded clones.

V gene	J gene	D gene	clone size	CDR3 protein	CDR3 DNA
TRBV15	TRBJ2-7	NA	NA	CATSSGRNYYEQYF	TGTGCCACCAGCAGCGGCAGAAACTACTACGAGCAGTACTTC
TRBV2	TRBJ1-5	TRBD1	once	CASSELTGVQHF	TGTGCCAGCAGTGAACTGACAGGGGTCCAGCATTTT
TRBV6-5	TRBJ2-7	NA	once	CASSYSGTYEQYF	TGTGCCAGCAGTTACTCAGGTACCTACGAGCAGTACTTC
TRBV7-2	TRBJ2-7	TRBD1	NA	CASTRDSFYEQYF	TGTGCCAGCACCCGGGACAGTTTCTACGAGCAGTACTTC
TRBV19	TRBJ2-1	TRBD2	NA	CASTRTSGGLNEQFF	TGTGCCAGTACAAGAACTAGCGGGGGGCTCAATGAGCAGTTCTTC
TRBV6-5	TRBJ1-2	NA	NA	CASRFTGGPNYGYTF	TGTGCCAGCAGATTCACAGGTGGTCCTAACTATGGCTACACCTTC
TRBV29-1	TRBJ1-1	TRBD1	NA	CSVELQGLNTEAFF	TGCAGCGTTGAACTACAGGGGTTGAACACTGAAGCTTTCTTT
TRBV30	TRBJ1-2	NA	NA	CAWSVVGSEGYTF	TGTGCCTGGAGTGTAGTAGGTTCCGAGGGCTACACCTTC
TRBV6-2/TRBV6-3	TRBJ2-7	NA	once	CASSYSGSPRDRKGIARQYF	TGTGCCAGCAGTTATAGCGGCTCCCCGAGGGACAGAAAGGGAATTGCAAGGCAGTACTTC
TRBV30	TRBJ1-5	TRBD1	NA	CAWSVRLGQGGQPQHF	TGTGCCTGGAGTGTGCGCCTGGGACAGGGAGGACAGCCCCAGCATTTT
TRBV7-9	TRBJ2-4	TRBD1	NA	CASSLEGQNIQYF	TGTGCCAGCAGCTTAGAGGGACAGAACATTCAGTACTTC
TRBV29-1	TRBJ2-5	NA	NA	CSVPTPVGETQYF	TGCAGCGTCCCGACCCCAGTTGGGGAGACCCAGTACTTC